The sequence of this T cell receptor beta chain was determined in a study of cytomegalovirus exposure and HLA in healthy donors. The PCR had 60 Vbeta and 13 Jbeta primers. Profiled with immunoSEQ multiplex PCR; TCRdb holds only in-frame clones, not every one. Of under 150,000 clones detected, 70% to 85% appear once; the ten largest clones hold 2.6%. The V gene's germline CDR1 is MNHEY and CDR2 SMNVEV (reference sequence). Trimming removed 2 bases at V and 4 bases at J, with 8 bases between. The CDR3 has 13 amino acids. Source material: PBMCs. The receptor was derived from a woman aged 60-70 years in good health and CMV-seropositive. The V and J genes are TRBV27 and TRBJ1-1; D ambiguous. The CDR3 is CASSLGLRTEAFF. The CDR3 DNA is TGTGCCAGCAGTTTAGGGCTCCGCACTGAAGCTTTCTTT.